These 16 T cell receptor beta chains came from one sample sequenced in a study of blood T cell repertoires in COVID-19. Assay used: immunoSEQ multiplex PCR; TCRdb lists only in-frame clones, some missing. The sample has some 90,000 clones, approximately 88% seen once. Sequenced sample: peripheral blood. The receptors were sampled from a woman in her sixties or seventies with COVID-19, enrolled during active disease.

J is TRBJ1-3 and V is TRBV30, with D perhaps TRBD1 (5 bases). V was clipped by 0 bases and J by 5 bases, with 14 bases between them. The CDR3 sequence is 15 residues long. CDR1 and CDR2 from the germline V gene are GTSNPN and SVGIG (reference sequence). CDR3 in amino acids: CAWSVQGFRRNTIYF. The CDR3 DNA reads TGTGCCTGGAGTGTTCAGGGTTTTCGGAGAAACACCATATATTTT.

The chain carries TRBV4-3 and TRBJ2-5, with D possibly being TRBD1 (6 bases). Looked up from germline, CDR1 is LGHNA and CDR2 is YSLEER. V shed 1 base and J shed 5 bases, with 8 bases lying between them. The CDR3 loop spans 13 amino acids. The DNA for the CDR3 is TGCGCCAGCAGCCAAGGGCAGGGGGAGACCCAGTACTTC. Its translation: CASSQGQGETQYF.

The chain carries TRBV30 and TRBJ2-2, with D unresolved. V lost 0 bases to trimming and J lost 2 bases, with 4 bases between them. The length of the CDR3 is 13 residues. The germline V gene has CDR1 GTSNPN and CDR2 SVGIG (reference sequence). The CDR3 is CAWSVTNTGELFF. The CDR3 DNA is TGTGCCTGGAGTGTGACAAACACCGGGGAGCTGTTTTTT.

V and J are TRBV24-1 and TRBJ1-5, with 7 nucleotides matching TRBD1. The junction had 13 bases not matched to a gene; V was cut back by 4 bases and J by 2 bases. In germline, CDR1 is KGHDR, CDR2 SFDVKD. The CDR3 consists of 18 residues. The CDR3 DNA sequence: TGTGCCACCAGTGACCTCATCTTACAGGGGATTGGCAATCAGCCCCAGCATTTT. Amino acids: CATSDLILQGIGNQPQHF.

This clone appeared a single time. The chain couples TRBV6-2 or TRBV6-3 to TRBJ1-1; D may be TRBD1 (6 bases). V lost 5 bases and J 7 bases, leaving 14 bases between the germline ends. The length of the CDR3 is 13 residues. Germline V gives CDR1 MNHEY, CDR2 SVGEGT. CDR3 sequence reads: CASSTEQGNEAFF. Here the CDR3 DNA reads TGTGCCAGCAGTACTGAGCAGGGGAATGAAGCTTTCTTT.

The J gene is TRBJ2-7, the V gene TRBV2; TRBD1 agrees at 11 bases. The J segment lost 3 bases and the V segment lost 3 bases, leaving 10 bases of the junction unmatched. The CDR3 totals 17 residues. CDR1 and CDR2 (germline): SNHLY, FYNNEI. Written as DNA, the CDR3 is TGTGCCAGCAGTGACACCGAAGGACAGGGGGCGGTCTACGAGCAGTACTTC. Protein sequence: CASSDTEGQGAVYEQYF.

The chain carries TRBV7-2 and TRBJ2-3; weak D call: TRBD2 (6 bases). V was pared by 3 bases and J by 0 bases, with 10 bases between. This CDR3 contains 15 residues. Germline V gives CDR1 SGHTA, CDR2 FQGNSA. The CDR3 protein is CASSLDYSSTDTQYF. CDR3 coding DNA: TGTGCCAGCAGCTTGGACTACTCTAGCACAGATACGCAGTATTTT.

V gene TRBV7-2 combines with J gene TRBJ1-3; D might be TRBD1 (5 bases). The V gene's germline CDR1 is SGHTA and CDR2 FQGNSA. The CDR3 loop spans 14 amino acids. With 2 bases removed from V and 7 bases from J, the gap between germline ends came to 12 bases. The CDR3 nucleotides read TGTGCCAGCAGCTTAAAGTGGAAGGGGAACACCATATATTTT. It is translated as CASSLKWKGNTIYF.

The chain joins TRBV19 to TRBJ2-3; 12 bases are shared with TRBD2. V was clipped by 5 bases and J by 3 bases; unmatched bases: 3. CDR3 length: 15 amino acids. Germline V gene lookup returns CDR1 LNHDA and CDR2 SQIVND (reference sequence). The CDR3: CASSVGLAGTDTQYF. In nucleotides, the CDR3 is TGTGCCAGTAGTGTCGGACTAGCGGGAACAGATACGCAGTATTTT.

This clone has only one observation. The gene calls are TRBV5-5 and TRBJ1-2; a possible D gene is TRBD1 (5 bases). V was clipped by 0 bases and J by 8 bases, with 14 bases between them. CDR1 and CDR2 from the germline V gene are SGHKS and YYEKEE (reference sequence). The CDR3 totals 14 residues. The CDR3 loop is CASSLGQGIFGYTF. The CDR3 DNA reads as TGTGCCAGCAGCTTGGGGCAGGGTATCTTCGGCTACACCTTC. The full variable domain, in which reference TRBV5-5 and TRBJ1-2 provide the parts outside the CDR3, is DAGVTQSPTHLIKTRGQQVTLRCSPISGHKSVSWYQQVLGQGPQFIFQYYEKEERGRGNFPDRFSARQFPNYSSELNVNALLLGDSALYLCASSLGQGIFGYTFGSGTRLTVV.

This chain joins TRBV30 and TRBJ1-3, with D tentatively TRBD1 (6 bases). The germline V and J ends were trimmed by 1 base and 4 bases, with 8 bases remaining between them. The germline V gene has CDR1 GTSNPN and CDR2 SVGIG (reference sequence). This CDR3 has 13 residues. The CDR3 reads CAWSGGQGNTIYF. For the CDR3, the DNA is TGTGCCTGGAGTGGGGGGCAAGGAAACACCATATATTTT.

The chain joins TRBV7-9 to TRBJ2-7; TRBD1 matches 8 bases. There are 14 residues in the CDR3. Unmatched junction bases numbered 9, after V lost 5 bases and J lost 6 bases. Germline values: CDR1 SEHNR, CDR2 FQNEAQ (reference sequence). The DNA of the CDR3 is TGTGCCAGCAGCCCAAGACAGGGGCCGGGCGAGCAGTACTTC. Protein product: CASSPRQGPGEQYF.

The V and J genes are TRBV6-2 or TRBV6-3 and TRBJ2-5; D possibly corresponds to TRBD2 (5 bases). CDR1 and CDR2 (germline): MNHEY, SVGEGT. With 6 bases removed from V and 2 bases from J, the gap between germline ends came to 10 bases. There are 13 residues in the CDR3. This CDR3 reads CASSPRRQETQYF. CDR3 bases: TGTGCCAGCAGCCCCCGGAGGCAAGAGACCCAGTACTTC.

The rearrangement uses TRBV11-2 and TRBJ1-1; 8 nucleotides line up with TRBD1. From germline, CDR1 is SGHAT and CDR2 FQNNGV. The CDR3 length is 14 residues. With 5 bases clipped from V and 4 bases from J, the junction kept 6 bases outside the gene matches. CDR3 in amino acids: CASSVRQGSTEAFF. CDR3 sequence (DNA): TGTGCCAGCAGCGTAAGACAGGGGTCCACTGAAGCTTTCTTT.

The CDR3 loop is CAWSRGQGSSNQPQHF. For the CDR3, the DNA is TGTGCCTGGAGCCGAGGACAGGGTTCCAGCAATCAGCCCCAGCATTTT. The gene calls are TRBV30 and TRBJ1-5; 8 bases agree with TRBD1. CDR3 length: 16 residues. CDR1 GTSNPN and CDR2 SVGIG come from the germline V gene (reference sequence). The ends lost 3 bases at V and 1 base at J; junction bases unmatched: 8.

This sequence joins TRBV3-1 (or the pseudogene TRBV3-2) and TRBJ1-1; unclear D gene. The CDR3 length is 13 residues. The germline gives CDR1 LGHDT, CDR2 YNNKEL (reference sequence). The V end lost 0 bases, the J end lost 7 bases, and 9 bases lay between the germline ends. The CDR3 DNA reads TGTGCCAGCAGCCAAGATGGGCCACGTGAAGCTTTCTTT. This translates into CASSQDGPREAFF.